The 7 T cell receptor beta chains listed next were all sequenced from one sample in a study of shared clonotypes between healthy human individuals. Sequencing used immunoSEQ multiplex PCR; TCRdb keeps in-frame clones, though not all of them. The sample shows about a million clones, 60% to 80% of them seen only once. The specimen was memory CD4+ T cells from PBMCs. Documented subset: CD45RA-negative fraction. These receptors all come from a man aged 18-30 years in good health. Some clones in this sample may be carry-over from other donors' samples.

V gene TRBV4-3 combines with J gene TRBJ2-7, with D possibly TRBD1 on 6 matching bases. CDR3 length: 13 amino acids. Germline CDR1 is LGHNA and CDR2 is YSLEER. Trimming left V 2 bases short and J 3 bases short, with 8 bases between. The CDR3 sequence is CASSQIQGYEQYF. CDR3 in DNA: TGCGCCAGCAGCCAAATACAGGGCTACGAGCAGTACTTC.

The chain is built from TRBV5-1 and TRBJ2-7, with D perhaps matching TRBD1 (5 bases). Germline loops: CDR1 SGHRS, CDR2 YFSETQ. V was trimmed by 0 bases and J by 3 bases, leaving 7 bases between them. The CDR3 has 13 amino acids. The chain's CDR3 is CASSLGRVYEQYF. The CDR3 coding sequence is TGCGCCAGCAGCTTGGGCAGGGTCTACGAGCAGTACTTC.

The chain recombines TRBV5-5 with TRBJ1-3, with D unclear. Trimming removed 2 bases from V and 0 bases from J, with 12 bases in between. The CDR3 runs to 16 residues. Germline loops: CDR1 SGHKS, CDR2 YYEKEE (reference sequence). In DNA form, the CDR3 reads TGTGCCAGCAGCTTTAATTTAGCCGGCTCTGGAAACACCATATATTTT. This sequence encodes CASSFNLAGSGNTIYF.

J is TRBJ1-2 and V is TRBV19; 7 bases are a match to TRBD1. Germline CDR1 is LNHDA and CDR2 is SQIVND (reference sequence). The junction had 10 bases not matched to a gene; V was cut back by 6 bases and J by 6 bases. The CDR3 has 14 amino acids. In DNA, the CDR3 is TGTGCCAGTAGATGGACAGGTTCCGGTGATGGCTACACCTTC. Translating gives CASRWTGSGDGYTF. The entire variable domain, with the rest obtained from reference TRBV19 and TRBJ1-2, is as follows: DGGITQSPKYLFRKEGQNVTLSCEQNLNHDAMYWYRQDPGQGLRLIYYSQIVNDFQKGDIAEGYSVSREKKESFPLTVTSAQKNPTAFYLCASRWTGSGDGYTFGSGTRLTVV.

Notes on this clone: This sample includes further DNA sequences coding for the same CDR3. V is TRBV7-9 and J is TRBJ2-7; D is uncertain. V lost 5 bases and J lost 3, with 11 bases in between. This CDR3 has 13 residues. The germline V gene encodes CDR1 SEHNR and CDR2 FQNEAQ (reference sequence). The CDR3 loop is CASSPRASYEQYF. CDR3 bases: TGTGCCAGCAGCCCCCGGGCCAGCTACGAGCAGTACTTC.

The chain joins TRBV6-5 to TRBJ1-4; maybe TRBD1 (6 bases). CDR1 and CDR2 from the germline V gene are MNHEY and SVGAGI. Trimming stripped 0 bases from V and 8 bases from J, with 10 bases between. The CDR3 totals 14 residues. The CDR3 coding sequence is TGTGCCAGCAGTTACTCGGGGGGCGGGGAAAAACTGTTTTTT. Residues: CASSYSGGGEKLFF.

This clone appeared once. V is TRBV6-4 and J is TRBJ2-1; no clear D gene. The V gene's germline CDR1 is MRHNA and CDR2 SNTAGT. Trimming removed 2 bases at V and 10 bases at J, with 12 bases between. The CDR3 is 13 residues long. As DNA, the CDR3 is TGTGCCAGCAGTGACGCTCAGGAGAGGGAGCAGTTCTTC. Translated, it gives CASSDAQEREQFF.